The 19 T cell receptor beta chains listed next were all sequenced from one sample in a study of blood T cell repertoires in COVID-19. This table comes from immunoSEQ multiplex PCR, and its TCRdb copy is limited to in-frame clones, with some not included. Of roughly 32,000 clones listed, 85% are singletons. The sample comprised peripheral blood. The receptors here all came from a man in his sixties with active or convalescent COVID-19.

The genes are TRBV7-8 and TRBJ1-1; D is ambiguous. V was clipped by 1 base and J by 1 base, with 7 bases between them. The V gene's germline CDR1 is SGHVS and CDR2 FQNEAQ. The CDR3 is 14 residues long. The CDR3 spells CASSLVTANTEAFF. The CDR3 region has the DNA TGTGCCAGCAGCTTAGTAACAGCGAACACTGAAGCTTTCTTT.

This chain links TRBV6-1 with TRBJ1-1; perhaps TRBD1 as D (6 bases). The CDR3 runs 14 residues. The V gene lost 1 base and the J gene lost 11 bases, with 17 bases spanning the gap. The germline V gene has CDR1 MNHNS and CDR2 SASEGT. CDR3 region: CASSEGGQTVTAFF. CDR3 coding DNA: TGTGCCAGCAGTGAAGGGGGGCAGACGGTAACCGCTTTCTTT.

The V gene is TRBV3-1 (or the pseudogene TRBV3-2), the J gene TRBJ2-1; 10 bases fit TRBD2. V shed 0 bases and J 6 bases; nucleotides not matched to a gene: 8. The CDR3 is 17 amino acids. The V gene's germline CDR1 is LGHDT and CDR2 YNNKEL (reference sequence). For the CDR3, the DNA is TGTGCCAGCAGCCAAGATACTCCGGGACTAGCGACCAATGAGCAGTTCTTC. The encoded protein is CASSQDTPGLATNEQFF.

This clone was seen once. V gene TRBV5-5 combines with J gene TRBJ1-1, with TRBD1 as a possible D gene (5 bases). The germline V and J ends were trimmed by 7 bases and 0 bases, with 13 bases remaining between them. The CDR3 covers 14 residues. Germline values: CDR1 SGHKS, CDR2 YYEKEE (reference sequence). The CDR3 is CASGLWGMNTEAFF. DNA of the CDR3: TGTGCCAGCGGCCTTTGGGGCATGAACACTGAAGCTTTCTTT.

This chain joins TRBV19 and TRBJ2-5; possibly TRBD1 for D (5 bases). The germline CDR1 and CDR2 sequences are LNHDA and SQIVND (reference sequence). This CDR3 is built from 13 residues. V lost 5 bases and J 2 bases, leaving 9 bases between the germline ends. CDR3: CASSAGWQETQYF. The CDR3 DNA reads TGTGCCAGTAGTGCAGGGTGGCAAGAGACCCAGTACTTC.

The table lists this clone with a few counts. The chain is built from TRBV6-2 or TRBV6-3 and TRBJ2-1; TRBD2 matches 11 bases. Germline CDR1 is MNHEY and CDR2 is SVGEGT. CDR3 length: 17 residues. V was clipped by 3 bases and J by 7 bases; unmatched bases: 11. In DNA form, the CDR3 reads TGTGCCAGCAGTTATGGAACTAGCGGGAGTTCAGGGAATGAGCAGTTCTTC. Its translation is CASSYGTSGSSGNEQFF.

This clone occurred once. V is TRBV11-3 and J is TRBJ1-4, with D possibly TRBD1 on 5 matching bases. The V end lost 0 bases, the J end lost 3 bases, and 17 bases lay between the germline ends. CDR3 length: 18 residues. CDR1 and CDR2 from the germline V gene are SGHNT and YENEEA. The CDR3 region has the DNA TGTGCCAGCAGCTTAGATCGTCAGGGATACTATCCTAATGAAAAACTGTTTTTT. Protein sequence: CASSLDRQGYYPNEKLFF.

The chain is built from TRBV6-5 and TRBJ2-2, with D maybe TRBD2 (7 bases). V was shortened by 0 bases and J by 4 bases, with 9 bases between the two germline ends. The CDR3 runs 15 residues. Germline-derived CDR1 and CDR2 are MNHEY and SVGAGI. The CDR3, as DNA: TGTGCCAGCAGTTACTCGGGGGGGGCCACCGGGGAGCTGTTTTTT. Translating gives CASSYSGGATGELFF.

This clone was detected a few times. The CDR3 sequence: CASSQVTGNNEKLFF. CDR3 bases: TGTGCCAGCAGCCAAGTTACGGGGAATAATGAAAAACTGTTTTTT. This chain connects TRBV3-1 (or the pseudogene TRBV3-2) to TRBJ1-4, with D unresolved. V lost 1 base and J lost 4, with 10 bases in between. The germline gives CDR1 LGHDT, CDR2 YNNKEL (reference sequence). The CDR3 is 15 amino acids.

The chain links TRBV7-9 to TRBJ2-3; D remains unclear. CDR3 size: 15 residues. Trimming cost V 5 bases and J 0 bases, with 12 bases left between them. The V gene's germline CDR1 is SEHNR and CDR2 FQNEAQ (reference sequence). The CDR3 loop is CASSMNSPSTDTQYF. The CDR3 DNA sequence: TGTGCCAGCAGCATGAACAGTCCGAGCACAGATACGCAGTATTTT.

V gene TRBV27 combines with J gene TRBJ1-5; D gene ambiguous. Germline V gene data show CDR1 as MNHEY and CDR2 as SMNVEV (reference sequence). V lost 6 bases and J lost 1, with 7 bases in between. This CDR3 has 13 amino acids. DNA for the CDR3: TGTGCCAGCAGCTGGCAGAGCAATCAGCCCCAGCATTTT. As protein: CASSWQSNQPQHF.

This rearrangement joins TRBV27 to TRBJ2-2; 10 bases are shared with TRBD1. The germline gives CDR1 MNHEY, CDR2 SMNVEV (reference sequence). The V and J ends lost 5 bases and 6 bases, in that order; junction bases with no gene match: 9. This CDR3 has 16 amino acids. CDR3 amino acids: CASSLVGTGESGELFF. CDR3 nucleotides: TGTGCCAGCAGTCTCGTCGGGACAGGGGAGTCCGGGGAGCTGTTTTTT.

The gene calls are TRBV18 and TRBJ2-5; a possible D gene is TRBD2 (6 bases). There are 12 residues in the CDR3. Trimming took off 7 bases at V and 4 bases at J, with 10 bases between the two ends. The V gene's germline CDR1 is KGHSH and CDR2 LQKENI. CDR3 coding DNA: TGTGCCAGCTTGATGGGGGGAGAGACCCAGTACTTC. It yields the protein CASLMGGETQYF. Based on the CDR3 plus reference TRBV18 and TRBJ2-5, the full variable domain is NAGVMQNPRHLVRRRGQEARLRCSPMKGHSHVYWYRQLPEEGLKFMVYLQKENIIDESGMPKERFSAEFPKEGPSILRIQQVVRGDSAAYFCASLMGGETQYFGPGTRLLVL.

J is TRBJ1-4 and V is TRBV19; no definite D call. V dropped 3 bases and J dropped 5 bases, with 10 bases sitting between them. There are 14 residues in the CDR3. Germline V gives CDR1 LNHDA, CDR2 SQIVND (reference sequence). Written as DNA, the CDR3 is TGTGCCAGTAGTATCTTCGGAGAAAATGAAAAACTGTTTTTT. This sequence encodes CASSIFGENEKLFF. Based on the CDR3 plus reference TRBV19 and TRBJ1-4, the full variable domain is DGGITQSPKYLFRKEGQNVTLSCEQNLNHDAMYWYRQDPGQGLRLIYYSQIVNDFQKGDIAEGYSVSREKKESFPLTVTSAQKNPTAFYLCASSIFGENEKLFFGSGTQLSVL.

The gene calls are TRBV3-1 (or the pseudogene TRBV3-2) and TRBJ2-7, with TRBD2 identical over 14 bases. The CDR3 is made up of 15 amino acids. Germline trimming cut 4 bases from V and 4 bases from J; bases unmatched to any gene: 3. From germline, CDR1 is LGHDT and CDR2 YNNKEL (reference sequence). The CDR3 DNA follows: TGTGCCAGCAGCCTCGGACTAGCGGGAGGATACGAGCAGTACGTC. It specifies CASSLGLAGGYEQYV.

This clone occurred once. The chain joins TRBV27 to TRBJ2-3; 13 bases agree with TRBD2. The CDR3 length is 16 residues. V was pared by 6 bases and J by 4 bases, with 7 bases of the junction left unmatched. The germline V gene encodes CDR1 MNHEY and CDR2 SMNVEV (reference sequence). The CDR3 DNA is TGTGCCAGCAGACCCCTTACTAGCGGGGGGGCAGATACGCAGTATTTT. It yields the protein CASRPLTSGGADTQYF.

This clone was recorded once. The chain employs TRBV6-5 and TRBJ2-2; D might be TRBD2 (6 bases). Trimming left V 3 bases short and J 7 bases short, with 12 bases between. The germline V gene has CDR1 MNHEY and CDR2 SVGAGI. The CDR3 totals 14 residues. Here the CDR3 reads CASSYERADGELFF. In DNA form, the CDR3 reads TGTGCCAGCAGTTATGAGCGGGCGGACGGGGAGCTGTTTTTT.

The gene calls are TRBV11-2 and TRBJ2-5; D ambiguous. CDR1 SGHAT and CDR2 FQNNGV come from the germline V gene. V was trimmed by 4 bases and J by 5 bases, leaving 17 bases between them. CDR3 length equals 15 residues. The CDR3 DNA is TGTGCCAGCAGCTCCAACTTAGGAGTCGGGGAGACCCAGTACTTC. This gives the protein CASSSNLGVGETQYF.

The CDR3 DNA reads TGTGCCAGCAGCTTAGGTGCCCGCGGCAATCAGCCCCAGCATTTT. It specifies CASSLGARGNQPQHF. The chain combines TRBV7-8 with TRBJ1-5, with D uncertain. The CDR3 length is 15 residues. CDR1 and CDR2 (germline): SGHVS, FQNEAQ. V was pared by 1 base and J by 2 bases, with 9 bases between.